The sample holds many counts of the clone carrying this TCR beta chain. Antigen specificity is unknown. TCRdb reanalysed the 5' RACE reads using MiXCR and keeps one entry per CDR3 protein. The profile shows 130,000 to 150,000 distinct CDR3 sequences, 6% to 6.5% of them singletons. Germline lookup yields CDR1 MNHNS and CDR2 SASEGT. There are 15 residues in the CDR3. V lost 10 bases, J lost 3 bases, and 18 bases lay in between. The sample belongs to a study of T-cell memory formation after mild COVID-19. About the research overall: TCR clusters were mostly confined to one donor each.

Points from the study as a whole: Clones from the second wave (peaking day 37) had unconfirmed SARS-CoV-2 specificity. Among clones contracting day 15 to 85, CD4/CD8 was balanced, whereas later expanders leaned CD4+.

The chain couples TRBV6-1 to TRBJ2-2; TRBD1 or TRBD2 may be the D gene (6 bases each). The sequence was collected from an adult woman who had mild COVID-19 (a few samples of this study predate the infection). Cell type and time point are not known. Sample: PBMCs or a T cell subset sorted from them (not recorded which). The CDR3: CATRRGHRDTGELFF. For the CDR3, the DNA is TGTGCCACCAGGCGGGGACATCGGGACACCGGGGAGCTGTTTTTT.